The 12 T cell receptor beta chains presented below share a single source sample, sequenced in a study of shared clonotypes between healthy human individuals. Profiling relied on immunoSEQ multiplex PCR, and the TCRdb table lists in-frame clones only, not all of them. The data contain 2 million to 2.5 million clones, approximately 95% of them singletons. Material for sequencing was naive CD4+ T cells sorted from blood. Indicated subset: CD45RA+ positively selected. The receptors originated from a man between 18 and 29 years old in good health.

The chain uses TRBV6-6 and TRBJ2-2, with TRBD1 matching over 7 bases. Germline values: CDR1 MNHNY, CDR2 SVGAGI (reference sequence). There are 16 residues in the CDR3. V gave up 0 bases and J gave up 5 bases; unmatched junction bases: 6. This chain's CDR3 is CASSYSRGPWTGELFF. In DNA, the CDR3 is TGTGCCAGCAGTTACTCTAGGGGGCCTTGGACCGGGGAGCTGTTTTTT.

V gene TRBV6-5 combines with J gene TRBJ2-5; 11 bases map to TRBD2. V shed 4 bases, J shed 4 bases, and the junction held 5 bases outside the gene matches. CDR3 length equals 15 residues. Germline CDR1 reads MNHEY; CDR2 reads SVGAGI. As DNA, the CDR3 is TGTGCCAGCAGTTTAGCGGGAGGGCCGACAGAGACCCAGTACTTC. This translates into CASSLAGGPTETQYF.

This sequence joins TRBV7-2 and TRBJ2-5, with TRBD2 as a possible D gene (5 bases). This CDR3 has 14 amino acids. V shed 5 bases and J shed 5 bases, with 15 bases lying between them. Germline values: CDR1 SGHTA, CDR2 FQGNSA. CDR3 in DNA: TGTGCCAGCAGCCTAAACCTACTAGGGGAGACCCAGTACTTC. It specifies CASSLNLLGETQYF.

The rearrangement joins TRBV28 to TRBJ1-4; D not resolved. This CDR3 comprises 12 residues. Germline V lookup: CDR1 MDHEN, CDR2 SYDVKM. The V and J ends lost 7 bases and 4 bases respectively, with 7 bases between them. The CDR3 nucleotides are TGTGCCAGCACCCGGCTTAATGAAAAACTGTTTTTT. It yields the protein CASTRLNEKLFF.

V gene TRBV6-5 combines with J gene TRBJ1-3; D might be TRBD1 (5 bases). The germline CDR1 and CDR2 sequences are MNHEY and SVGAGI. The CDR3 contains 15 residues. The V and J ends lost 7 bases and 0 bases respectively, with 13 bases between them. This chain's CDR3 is CASTRGGTSGNTIYF. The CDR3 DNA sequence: TGTGCCAGCACCCGCGGGGGTACCTCTGGAAACACCATATATTTT.

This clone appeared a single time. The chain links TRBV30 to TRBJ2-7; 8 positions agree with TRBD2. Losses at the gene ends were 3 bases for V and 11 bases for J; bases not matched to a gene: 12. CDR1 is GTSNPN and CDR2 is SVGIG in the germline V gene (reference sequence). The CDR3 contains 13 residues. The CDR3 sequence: CAWRSGSGLREYF. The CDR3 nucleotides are TGTGCCTGGAGGAGCGGGAGCGGCCTTCGGGAGTACTTC.

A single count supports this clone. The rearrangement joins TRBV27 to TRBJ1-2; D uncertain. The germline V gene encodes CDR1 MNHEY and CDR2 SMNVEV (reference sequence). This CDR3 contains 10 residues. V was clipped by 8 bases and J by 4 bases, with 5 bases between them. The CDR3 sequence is CASGIYGYTF. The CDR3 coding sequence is TGTGCCAGCGGGATCTATGGCTACACCTTC.

CDR3 sequence (DNA): TGTGCCAGCAGTTACGCCGCGACATCTAACTATGGCTACACCTTC. This translates into CASSYAATSNYGYTF. The chain links TRBV6-5 to TRBJ1-2; D gene uncertain. This CDR3 has 15 residues. V gave up 2 bases and J gave up 0 bases, with 10 bases separating them. Germline V gene lookup returns CDR1 MNHEY and CDR2 SVGAGI.

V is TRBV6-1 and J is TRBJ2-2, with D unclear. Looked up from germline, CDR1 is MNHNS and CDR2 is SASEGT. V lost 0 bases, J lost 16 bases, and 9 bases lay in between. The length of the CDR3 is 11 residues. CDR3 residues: CASSEARNGFF. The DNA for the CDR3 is TGTGCCAGCAGTGAAGCGAGGAATGGGTTTTTT.

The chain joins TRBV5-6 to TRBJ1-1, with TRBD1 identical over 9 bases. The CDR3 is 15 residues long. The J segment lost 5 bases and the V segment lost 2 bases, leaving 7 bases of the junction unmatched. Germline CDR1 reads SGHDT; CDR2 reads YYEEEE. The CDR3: CASSFPTGGNTEAFF. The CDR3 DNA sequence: TGTGCCAGCAGCTTCCCGACAGGGGGTAATACTGAAGCTTTCTTT.

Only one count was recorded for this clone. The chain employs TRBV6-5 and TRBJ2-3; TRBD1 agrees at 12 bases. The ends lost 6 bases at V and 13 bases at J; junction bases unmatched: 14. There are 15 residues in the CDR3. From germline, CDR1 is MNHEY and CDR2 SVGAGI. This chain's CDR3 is CASRLSGTGGSLEYF. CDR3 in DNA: TGTGCCAGCAGGCTATCCGGGACAGGGGGCTCCTTGGAGTATTTT.

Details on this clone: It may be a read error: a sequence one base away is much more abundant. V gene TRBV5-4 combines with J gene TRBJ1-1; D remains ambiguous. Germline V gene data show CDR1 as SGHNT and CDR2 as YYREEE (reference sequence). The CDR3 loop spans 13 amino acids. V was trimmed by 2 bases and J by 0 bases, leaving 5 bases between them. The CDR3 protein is CASSFDMNTEAFF. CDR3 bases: TGTGCCAGCAGCTTCGATATGAACACTGAAGCTTTCTTT. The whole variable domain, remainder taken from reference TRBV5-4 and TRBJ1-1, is ETGVTQSPTHLIKTRGQQVTLRCSSQSGHNTVSWYQQALGQGPQFIFQYYREEENGRGNFPPRFSGLQFPNYSSELNVNALELDDSALYLCASSFDMNTEAFFGQGTRLTVV.